The 6 T cell receptor beta chains below were found in one sample sequenced in a study of T cell repertoires in aging, cancer and after chemotherapy. A mixed TRB-A/B primer pool amplified rearranged TRB by multiplex touch-down PCR. One entry per CDR3 protein, called by TCRdb with MiXCR from the multiplex PCR reads. The data show about 1,800 distinct CDR3 sequences, around 30% seen once. Peripheral blood genomic DNA, not sorted cells or RNA, was the template. Sequencing used blood. These receptors originate from a human donor with a solid tumor.

The gene calls are TRBV6-5 and TRBJ1-3; TRBD1 might be the D (6 bases). CDR3 length equals 15 residues. Germline V gene lookup returns CDR1 MNHEY and CDR2 SVGAGI. Trimming cost V 6 bases and J 0 bases, with 12 bases left between them. Here the CDR3 reads CASRSTGFSGNTIYF. The CDR3, as DNA: TGTGCCAGCAGGTCTACAGGGTTCTCTGGAAACACCATATATTTT.

The V gene is TRBV7-2, the J gene TRBJ1-3; D call uncertain. V gave up 1 base and J gave up 7 bases, with 11 bases separating them. This CDR3 is built from 14 residues. The germline CDR1 and CDR2 sequences are SGHTA and FQGNSA. The CDR3 loop reads CASSLDRLLNTIYF. The DNA for the CDR3 is TGTGCCAGCAGCTTAGATCGTTTGTTGAACACCATATATTTT.

The J gene is TRBJ2-1, the V gene TRBV18; 8 bases align to TRBD1. From germline, CDR1 is KGHSH and CDR2 LQKENI. Germline trimming cut 4 bases from V and 8 bases from J; bases unmatched to any gene: 16. The CDR3 extends over 17 amino acids. The CDR3, as DNA: TGTGCCAGCTCACTCTTACCTCCAACAGGGGGAGGCGATGAGCAGTTCTTC. Its translation: CASSLLPPTGGGDEQFF.

The rearrangement links TRBV30 to TRBJ2-2; TRBD2 matches at 7 bases. CDR1 and CDR2 (germline): GTSNPN, SVGIG (reference sequence). The CDR3 spans 14 residues. J was trimmed by 8 bases and V by 1 base; bases with no gene match: 7. Here the CDR3 DNA reads TGTGCCTGGAGTGGGGGGGGGTTTGGGGGGGAGCTGTTTTTT. This translates into CAWSGGGFGGELFF.

By sample share, this clonotype is large (0.1 to 1%). This sequence joins TRBV29-1 and TRBJ1-2; 10 bases fit TRBD1. J lost 8 bases, V lost 1 base, and 1 base had no gene match. The length of the CDR3 is 12 residues. Germline CDR1 and CDR2: SQVTM and ANQGSEA. CDR3 nucleotides: TGCAGCGTTGAAGGACAGGGGGCAGGCTACACCTTC. This sequence encodes CSVEGQGAGYTF.

The CDR3 region has the DNA TGCGCCAGCAGCCCAATATCCGGGACAGACTATCCCTACGAGCAGTACTTC. Amino acids: CASSPISGTDYPYEQYF. V usage is TRBV4-3 and J usage is TRBJ2-7, with 7 bases that match TRBD1. V dropped 4 bases and J dropped 2; count of bases not matched to a gene: 14. The CDR3 spans 17 residues. Germline V gene data show CDR1 as LGHNA and CDR2 as YSLEER.